Shown below are 10 T cell receptor beta chains from a single sample sequenced in a study of blood T cell repertoires in COVID-19. TCRdb's table, derived via immunoSEQ multiplex PCR, lists solely in-frame clones and lacks some. This sample has fewer than 150,000 clones, with approximately 85% found just once. The source material was peripheral blood. These receptors came from a middle-aged man with acute or convalescent COVID-19.

The genes are TRBV13 and TRBJ2-3, with D tentatively TRBD1 (6 bases). CDR3 length equals 16 residues. Trimming removed 5 bases from V and 2 bases from J, with 17 bases in between. Germline lookup yields CDR1 PRHDT and CDR2 FYEKMQ (reference sequence). The CDR3 here is CASSARTAYPTDTQYF. CDR3 nucleotides: TGTGCCAGCAGCGCTCGGACAGCCTACCCCACAGATACGCAGTATTTT.

Only one count was recorded for this clone. This chain joins TRBV2 and TRBJ2-7, with 7 bases lining up with TRBD1. The CDR3 totals 16 residues. Germline CDR1 is SNHLY and CDR2 is FYNNEI. V lost 3 bases to trimming and J lost 2 bases; unmatched junction nucleotides: 10. The CDR3, as DNA: TGTGCCAGCAGTGAGGGAAAGGGGGCCAACCCCTACGAGCAGTACTTC. Translation gives CASSEGKGANPYEQYF.

The rearrangement uses TRBV7-9 and TRBJ2-3; 8 bases align to TRBD2. CDR1 is SEHNR and CDR2 is FQNEAQ in the germline V gene (reference sequence). The CDR3 is made up of 15 amino acids. The junction had 6 bases not matched to a gene; V was cut back by 6 bases and J by 1 base. Written as DNA, the CDR3 is TGTGCCAGCAGGGCGGGGGGCTTGGGCACAGATACGCAGTATTTT. Protein: CASRAGGLGTDTQYF.

This clone was found once. The V gene is TRBV6-5, the J gene TRBJ2-1; 10 nucleotides match TRBD2. The junction had 9 bases not matched to a gene; V was cut back by 6 bases and J by 7 bases. Per germline, CDR1 MNHEY and CDR2 SVGAGI. This CDR3 contains 15 residues. CDR3 protein: CASRGSGGASNEQFF. CDR3 in DNA: TGTGCCAGCAGGGGCAGCGGGGGGGCCTCTAATGAGCAGTTCTTC.

The chain combines TRBV6-6 with TRBJ2-7; D perhaps matches TRBD2 (6 bases). CDR1 and CDR2 from the germline V gene are MNHNY and SVGAGI (reference sequence). This CDR3 contains 14 residues. V lost 8 bases to trimming and J lost 5 bases, with 19 bases between them. CDR3 residues: CASRPGLLRNEQYF. CDR3 bases: TGTGCCAGCCGCCCGGGACTTCTGCGCAACGAGCAGTACTTC.

This clone came up once. The chain recombines TRBV6-2 or TRBV6-3 with TRBJ2-5, with 7 bases that match TRBD2. The CDR3 has 15 residues. Trimming at V came to 7 bases and at J to 1 base, leaving 9 bases not matched to a gene. Germline CDR1 MNHEY, CDR2 SVGEGT. The CDR3 protein is CASTPLGGTQETQYF. CDR3 DNA: TGTGCCAGCACCCCTCTGGGAGGGACCCAAGAGACCCAGTACTTC.

V and J are TRBV24-1 and TRBJ2-3, with TRBD2 as a possible D gene (5 bases). V lost 9 bases, J lost 1 base, and 13 bases lay in between. The CDR3 contains 14 residues. Germline assignment: CDR1 KGHDR and CDR2 SFDVKD. The CDR3 sequence is CATGRAEGTDTQYF. As DNA, the CDR3 is TGTGCCACCGGGCGGGCGGAGGGCACAGATACGCAGTATTTT.

The chain recombines TRBV30 with TRBJ2-3; D ambiguous. V was clipped by 2 bases and J by 0 bases, with 9 bases between them. The CDR3 has 14 amino acids. The V gene's germline CDR1 is GTSNPN and CDR2 SVGIG (reference sequence). DNA for the CDR3: TGTGCCTGGAGTAGACTGCAGAGCACAGATACGCAGTATTTT. Residues: CAWSRLQSTDTQYF.

The chain recombines TRBV7-2 with TRBJ2-3; TRBD2 aligns across 12 bases. The V gene end was trimmed by 2 bases and the J gene end by 4 bases; junction bases not matched to a gene: 4. The germline CDR1 and CDR2 sequences are SGHTA and FQGNSA. This CDR3 has 16 residues. DNA of the CDR3: TGTGCCAGCAGCTTACGGCTAGCGGGGGGGCCAGATACGCAGTATTTT. It codes for CASSLRLAGGPDTQYF.

V is TRBV2 and J is TRBJ2-4; 9 bases match TRBD1. With V trimmed by 6 bases and J by 5 bases, 2 bases remained unmatched. Germline CDR1 is SNHLY and CDR2 is FYNNEI. The CDR3 totals 13 residues. CDR3: CASSGDRENIQYF. CDR3 DNA sequence: TGTGCCAGCAGCGGGGACAGGGAAAACATTCAGTACTTC.